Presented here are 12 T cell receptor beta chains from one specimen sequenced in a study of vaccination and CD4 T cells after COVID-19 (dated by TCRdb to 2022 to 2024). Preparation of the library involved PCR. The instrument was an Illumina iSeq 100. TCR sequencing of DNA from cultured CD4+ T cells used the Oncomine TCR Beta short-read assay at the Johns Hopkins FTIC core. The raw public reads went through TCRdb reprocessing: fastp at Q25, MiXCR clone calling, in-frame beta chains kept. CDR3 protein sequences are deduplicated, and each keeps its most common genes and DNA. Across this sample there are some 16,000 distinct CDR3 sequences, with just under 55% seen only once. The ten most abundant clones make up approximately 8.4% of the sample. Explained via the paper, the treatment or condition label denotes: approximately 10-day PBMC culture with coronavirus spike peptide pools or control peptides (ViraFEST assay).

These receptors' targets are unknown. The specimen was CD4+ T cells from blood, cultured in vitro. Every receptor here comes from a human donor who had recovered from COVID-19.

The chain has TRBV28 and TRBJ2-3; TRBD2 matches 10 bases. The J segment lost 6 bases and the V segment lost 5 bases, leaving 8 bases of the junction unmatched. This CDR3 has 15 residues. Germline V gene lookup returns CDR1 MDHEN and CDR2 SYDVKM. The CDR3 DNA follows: TGTGCCAGCAGTACTTCTGCGACTAGCGGGGATACGCAGTATTTT. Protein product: CASSTSATSGDTQYF.

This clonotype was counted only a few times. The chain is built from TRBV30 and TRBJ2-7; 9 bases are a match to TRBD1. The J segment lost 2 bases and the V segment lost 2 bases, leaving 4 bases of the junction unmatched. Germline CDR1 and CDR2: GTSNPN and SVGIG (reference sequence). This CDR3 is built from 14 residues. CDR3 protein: CAWSLGTGPYEQYF. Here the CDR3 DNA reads TGTGCCTGGAGTCTCGGGACAGGGCCCTACGAGCAGTACTTC.

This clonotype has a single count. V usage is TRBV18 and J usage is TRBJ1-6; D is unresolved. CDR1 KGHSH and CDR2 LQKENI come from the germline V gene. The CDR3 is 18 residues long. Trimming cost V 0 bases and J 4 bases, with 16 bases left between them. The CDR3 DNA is TGTGCCAGCTCACCACCCACGGAGTTTGGGGATTATAATTCACCCCTCCACTTT. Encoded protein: CASSPPTEFGDYNSPLHF.

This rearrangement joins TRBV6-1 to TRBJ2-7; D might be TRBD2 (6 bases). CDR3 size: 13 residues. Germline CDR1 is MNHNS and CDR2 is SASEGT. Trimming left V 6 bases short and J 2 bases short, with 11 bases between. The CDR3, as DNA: TGTGCCAGCAGGGGACTGCCTCCCTACGAGCAGTACTTC. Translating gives CASRGLPPYEQYF.

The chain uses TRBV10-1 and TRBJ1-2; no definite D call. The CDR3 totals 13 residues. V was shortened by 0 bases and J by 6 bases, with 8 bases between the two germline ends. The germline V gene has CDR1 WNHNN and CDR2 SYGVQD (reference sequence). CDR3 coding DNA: TGCGCCAGCAGTGAGTCGAATGGAAATGGCTACACCTTC. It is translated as CASSESNGNGYTF.

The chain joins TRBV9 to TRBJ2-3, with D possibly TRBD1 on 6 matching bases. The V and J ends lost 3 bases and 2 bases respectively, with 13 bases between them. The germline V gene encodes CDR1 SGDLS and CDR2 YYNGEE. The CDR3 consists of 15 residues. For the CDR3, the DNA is TGTGCCAGCAGCGCCATACAGGGACCCACAGATACGCAGTATTTT. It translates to CASSAIQGPTDTQYF.

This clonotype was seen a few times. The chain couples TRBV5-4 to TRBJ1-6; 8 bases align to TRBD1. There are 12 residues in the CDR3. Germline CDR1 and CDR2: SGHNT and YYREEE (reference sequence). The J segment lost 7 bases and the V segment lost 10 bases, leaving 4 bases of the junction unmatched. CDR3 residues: CAWTGSNSPLHF. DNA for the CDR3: TGTGCCTGGACAGGGAGCAATTCACCCCTCCACTTT.

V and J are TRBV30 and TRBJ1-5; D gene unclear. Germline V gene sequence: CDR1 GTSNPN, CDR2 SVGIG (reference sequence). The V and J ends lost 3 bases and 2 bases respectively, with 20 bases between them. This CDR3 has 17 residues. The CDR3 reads CAWSRPGYVLGNQPQHF. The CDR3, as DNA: TGTGCCTGGAGCCGACCGGGGTATGTCCTAGGCAATCAGCCCCAGCATTTT. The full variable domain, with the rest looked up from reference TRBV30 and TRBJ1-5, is SQTIHQWPATLVQPVGSPLSLECTVEGTSNPNLYWYRQAAGRGLQLLFYSVGIGQISSEVPQNLSASRPQDRQFILSSKKLLLSDSGFYLCAWSRPGYVLGNQPQHFGDGTRLSIL.

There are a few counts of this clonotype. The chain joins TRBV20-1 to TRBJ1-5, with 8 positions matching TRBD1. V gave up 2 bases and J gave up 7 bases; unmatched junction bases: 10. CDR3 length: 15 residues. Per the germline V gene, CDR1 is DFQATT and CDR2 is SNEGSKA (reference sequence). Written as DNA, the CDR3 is TGCAGTGCTAGATTACCGGGACAGGTAAGCCAGCCCCAGCATTTT. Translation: CSARLPGQVSQPQHF.

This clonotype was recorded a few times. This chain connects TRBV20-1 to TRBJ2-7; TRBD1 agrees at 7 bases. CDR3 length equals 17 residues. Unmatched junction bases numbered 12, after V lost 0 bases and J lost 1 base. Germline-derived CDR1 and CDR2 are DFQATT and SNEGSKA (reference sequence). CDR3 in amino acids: CSARDLGPGQTSYEQYF. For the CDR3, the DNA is TGCAGTGCTAGAGATCTCGGGCCGGGACAGACGTCCTACGAGCAGTACTTC.

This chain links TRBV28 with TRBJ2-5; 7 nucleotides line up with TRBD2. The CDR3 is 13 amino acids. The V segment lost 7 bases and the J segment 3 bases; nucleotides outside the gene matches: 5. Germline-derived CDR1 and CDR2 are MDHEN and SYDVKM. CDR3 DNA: TGTGCCAGCAACACACGGGGGGAAGAGACCCAGTACTTC. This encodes CASNTRGEETQYF.

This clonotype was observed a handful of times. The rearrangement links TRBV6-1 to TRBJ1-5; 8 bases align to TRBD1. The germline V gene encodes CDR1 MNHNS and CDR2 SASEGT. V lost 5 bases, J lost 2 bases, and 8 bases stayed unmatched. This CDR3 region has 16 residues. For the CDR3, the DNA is TGTGCCAGCAGTCCGGACAGGGAGTATGGCAATCAGCCCCAGCATTTT. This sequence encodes CASSPDREYGNQPQHF.